This record covers a single T cell receptor (beta chain). Original handling: Reference gene primer amplification gave nucleated cell count estimates. Sequenced by immunoSEQ multiplex PCR; TCRdb stores in-frame clones only, minus some. V, J and clone size derive from that table, while D and trimming were established from the DNA sequence. The repertoire holds roughly 150,000 clones, with about four fifths as singletons. This specimen belongs to a study of blood T cell repertoires in COVID-19. Study-level background: From the United States, Italy and Spain came samples of acute and convalescent COVID-19. In each case, the material was cDNA or gDNA derived from T cells, B-cell-depleted T cells, or PBMCs.

Germline loops: CDR1 LNHDA, CDR2 SQIVND (reference sequence). This CDR3 is built from 14 residues. With V trimmed by 4 bases and J by 7 bases, 6 bases remained unmatched. The chain has TRBV19 and TRBJ1-5, with 8 bases fitting TRBD1. Sequencing was done on a sample of peripheral blood. This sequence was found in an elderly woman with acute or convalescent COVID-19. The CDR3 is CASSRPQGAQPQHF. CDR3 DNA sequence: TGTGCCAGTAGTAGGCCTCAGGGGGCCCAGCCCCAGCATTTT. Filled out from reference TRBV19 and TRBJ1-5, the complete variable domain reads DGGITQSPKYLFRKEGQNVTLSCEQNLNHDAMYWYRQDPGQGLRLIYYSQIVNDFQKGDIAEGYSVSREKKESFPLTVTSAQKNPTAFYLCASSRPQGAQPQHFGDGTRLSIL.